Listed below are T cell receptor beta chains from one sample, sequenced in a study of T cells after yellow fever vaccination. Each CDR3 protein gets one entry after TCRdb re-called the 5' RACE reads with MiXCR. Among 500,000 to 550,000 distinct CDR3 sequences listed, about a fifth were seen once. The input for sequencing was PBMCs, taken about 20 days after the first yellow fever vaccination. Receptor source: a man aged 18 to 30 who received the YFV17D yellow fever vaccine. Each CDR3 is given with its conserved first and last residue. The order of the fields is CDR3 DNA, CDR3 protein, D gene, clone size, V gene, J gene. A D gene is named only where the DNA matches it firmly. Clone size is shown for a subset of rows, as once, few, many or a class of expanded clone.

cdr3_nt: TGTGCCAGCAGTTTAGCGGGGCGATCCTACAATGAGCAGTTCTTC; cdr3_aa: CASSLAGRSYNEQFF; d_call: NA; clone_size: NA; v_call: TRBV12-3/TRBV12-4; j_call: TRBJ2-1
cdr3_nt: TGCGCCAGCAGCTGGGGGACAGGGGGCACTGAAGCTTTCTTT; cdr3_aa: CASSWGTGGTEAFF; d_call: TRBD1; clone_size: NA; v_call: TRBV5-1; j_call: TRBJ1-1
cdr3_nt: TGCGCCAGCAGCTTGGGCGCTAGCGGGGGATCAGATACGCAGTATTTT; cdr3_aa: CASSLGASGGSDTQYF; d_call: TRBD2; clone_size: few; v_call: TRBV5-1; j_call: TRBJ2-3
cdr3_nt: TGCAGTGCTAGGGGCCCTGAGTATAGGAATGAGCAGTTCTTC; cdr3_aa: CSARGPEYRNEQFF; d_call: NA; clone_size: NA; v_call: TRBV20-1; j_call: TRBJ2-1
cdr3_nt: TGTGCCAGCAGTCTCACAGGGCTACCCTATGGCTACACCTTC; cdr3_aa: CASSLTGLPYGYTF; d_call: NA; clone_size: few; v_call: TRBV28; j_call: TRBJ1-2
cdr3_nt: TGTGCCAGCAGTCGCCCGGGAGGGACCAAACTGTTTTTT; cdr3_aa: CASSRPGGTKLFF; d_call: NA; clone_size: NA; v_call: TRBV27; j_call: TRBJ1-4
cdr3_nt: TGTGCCAGCAGTTTATGGGCCGGGCCGGGAAATGGCTACACCTTC; cdr3_aa: CASSLWAGPGNGYTF; d_call: NA; clone_size: NA; v_call: TRBV28; j_call: TRBJ1-2
cdr3_nt: TGCGCCAGCAGCTTGGATGGTGGAACCGAGGAGTATTTT; cdr3_aa: CASSLDGGTEEYF; d_call: NA; clone_size: NA; v_call: TRBV5-1; j_call: TRBJ2-3
cdr3_nt: TGTGCCAGCAGCCAGCGACCTCCAGCGGGGGGGTTCGACAATGAGCAGTTCTTC; cdr3_aa: CASSQRPPAGGFDNEQFF; d_call: TRBD2; clone_size: few; v_call: TRBV4-2; j_call: TRBJ2-1
cdr3_nt: TGTGCCAGCAGCTGGGGACAGCAGAACACTGAAGCTTTCTTT; cdr3_aa: CASSWGQQNTEAFF; d_call: TRBD1; clone_size: many; v_call: TRBV5-5; j_call: TRBJ1-1
cdr3_nt: TGTGCCAGCAGTGGGGGTCTTGGAGAATATGAGACCCAGTACTTC; cdr3_aa: CASSGGLGEYETQYF; d_call: NA; clone_size: few; v_call: TRBV6-1; j_call: TRBJ2-5
cdr3_nt: TGTGCCAGCAGCCAAGATGGGACAAGCAATCAGCCCCAGCATTTT; cdr3_aa: CASSQDGTSNQPQHF; d_call: NA; clone_size: few; v_call: TRBV4-2; j_call: TRBJ1-5
cdr3_nt: TGTGCCAGCAGCGACACAGGGCCCACCTACGAGCAGTACTTC; cdr3_aa: CASSDTGPTYEQYF; d_call: NA; clone_size: few; v_call: TRBV6-2/TRBV6-3; j_call: TRBJ2-7
cdr3_nt: TGTGCCAGCAGTTACTCGCAGGGAAACACTGAAGCTTTCTTT; cdr3_aa: CASSYSQGNTEAFF; d_call: NA; clone_size: many; v_call: TRBV6-5; j_call: TRBJ1-1
cdr3_nt: TGTGCCAGCAGCGTATTCAGAGACGACACTGAAGCTTTCTTT; cdr3_aa: CASSVFRDDTEAFF; d_call: NA; clone_size: few; v_call: TRBV9; j_call: TRBJ1-1
cdr3_nt: TGTGCCAGCAGCCAATCAGCAGGGGTAGGCGTCGCCGGGGAGCTGTTTTTT; cdr3_aa: CASSQSAGVGVAGELFF; d_call: NA; clone_size: NA; v_call: TRBV7-2; j_call: TRBJ2-2
cdr3_nt: TGTGCCAGCAACCCTCGGGGACTAGCGGGGAGTGGAACGCAGTATTTT; cdr3_aa: CASNPRGLAGSGTQYF; d_call: TRBD2; clone_size: NA; v_call: TRBV12-3/TRBV12-4; j_call: TRBJ2-3
cdr3_nt: TGTGCCAGCAGCCTCCTAGCAGGTGACTACAATGAGCAGTTCTTC; cdr3_aa: CASSLLAGDYNEQFF; d_call: NA; clone_size: few; v_call: TRBV4-2; j_call: TRBJ2-1
cdr3_nt: TGCAGCGCCGACGCGGAGCAGGGGAAAGCTTTCTTT; cdr3_aa: CSADAEQGKAFF; d_call: NA; clone_size: NA; v_call: TRBV29-1; j_call: TRBJ1-1
cdr3_nt: TGTGCCAGCAGCTTAGCGTCGGTCCAGCCCTATGGCTACACCTTC; cdr3_aa: CASSLASVQPYGYTF; d_call: NA; clone_size: NA; v_call: TRBV7-8; j_call: TRBJ1-2
cdr3_nt: TGTGCCAGCAGCTTTGGACAGAGGACTGAAGCTTTCTTT; cdr3_aa: CASSFGQRTEAFF; d_call: NA; clone_size: once; v_call: TRBV9; j_call: TRBJ1-1
cdr3_nt: TGTGCCAGCACCCAGGACAGTTTTGATCAGCCCCAGCATTTT; cdr3_aa: CASTQDSFDQPQHF; d_call: NA; clone_size: NA; v_call: TRBV12-3/TRBV12-4; j_call: TRBJ1-5
cdr3_nt: TGCGCCAGCAGCCAAGATAGAGCGGGCTCCTACAATGAGCAGTTCTTC; cdr3_aa: CASSQDRAGSYNEQFF; d_call: NA; clone_size: NA; v_call: TRBV4-3; j_call: TRBJ2-1